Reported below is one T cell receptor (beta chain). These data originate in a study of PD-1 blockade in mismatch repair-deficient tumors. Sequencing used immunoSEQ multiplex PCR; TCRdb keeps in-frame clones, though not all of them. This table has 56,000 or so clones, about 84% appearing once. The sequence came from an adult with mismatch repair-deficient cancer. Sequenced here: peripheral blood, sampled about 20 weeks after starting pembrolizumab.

In nucleotides, the CDR3 is TGTGCCAGCAGTGAAGCGTGGGGGGCCGGCTACACCTTC. Its protein product is CASSEAWGAGYTF. This chain connects TRBV6-1 to TRBJ1-2; D may be TRBD1 (6 bases). V lost 0 bases and J lost 8, with 10 bases in between. Germline lookup yields CDR1 MNHNS and CDR2 SASEGT. This CDR3 is 13 amino acids long.